These 23 T cell receptor beta chains came from one sample sequenced in a study of blood T cell repertoires in COVID-19. Generated by immunoSEQ multiplex PCR, the TCRdb table keeps only in-frame clones and is missing some. The profile shows 71,000 or so clones, less than 90% of them singletons. The source material was peripheral blood. All receptors derive from a man aged 80 or over in a cohort sampled during active COVID-19.

V gene TRBV5-8 combines with J gene TRBJ1-2; 8 bases align to TRBD1. The J segment lost 4 bases and the V segment lost 5 bases, leaving 7 bases of the junction unmatched. The CDR3 runs to 14 residues. CDR1 is SGHTS, CDR2 YDEGEE, per germline. The CDR3 region has the DNA TGTGCCAGCAGGAGACAGGGGATTGTCTATGGCTACACCTTC. Translated, it gives CASRRQGIVYGYTF.

The chain couples TRBV7-8 to TRBJ2-7; no definite D call. Germline CDR1 and CDR2: SGHVS and FQNEAQ. There are 12 residues in the CDR3. Trimming left V 5 bases short and J 3 bases short, with 8 bases between. DNA of the CDR3: TGTGCCAGCAGCCCGACTGACTACGAGCAGTACTTC. It yields the protein CASSPTDYEQYF.

This rearrangement joins TRBV5-4 to TRBJ2-1; D is undetermined. V shed 4 bases and J shed 0 bases, with 11 bases lying between them. The CDR3 contains 15 residues. Germline loops: CDR1 SGHNT, CDR2 YYREEE (reference sequence). CDR3 nucleotide sequence: TGTGCCAGCAGCCGAGGTACCAGCTCCTACAATGAGCAGTTCTTC. This codes for CASSRGTSSYNEQFF.

This clone was found a few times. The rearrangement uses TRBV7-3 and TRBJ2-3; 7 bases fit TRBD1. V lost 5 bases, J lost 2 bases, and 4 bases stayed unmatched. CDR3 length equals 14 residues. The V gene's germline CDR1 is SGHTA and CDR2 FQGTGA. The CDR3 loop reads CASSLTGLTDTQYF. The CDR3 nucleotides are TGTGCCAGCAGCCTGACAGGGCTCACAGATACGCAGTATTTT. Combining the CDR3 with reference TRBV7-3 and TRBJ2-3 gives the whole variable domain GAGVSQTPSNKVTEKGKYVELRCDPISGHTALYWYRQSLGQGPEFLIYFQGTGAADDSGLPNDRFFAVRPEGSVSTLKIQRTERGDSAVYLCASSLTGLTDTQYFGPGTRLTVL.

This chain joins TRBV6-2 or TRBV6-3 and TRBJ2-3; 7 bases map to TRBD2. Losses at the gene ends were 2 bases for V and 3 bases for J; bases not matched to a gene: 8. Germline-derived CDR1 and CDR2 are MNHEY and SVGEGT. The CDR3 runs 16 residues. The CDR3 here is CASSYPPAGPTDTQYF. The CDR3 DNA is TGTGCCAGCAGTTACCCGCCAGCGGGGCCTACAGATACGCAGTATTTT.

The CDR3 bases are TGTGCCAGCAGCTTAGCGGGGAACTTTGATACGCAGTATTTT. Encoded protein: CASSLAGNFDTQYF. This chain joins TRBV11-2 and TRBJ2-3, with D tentatively TRBD2 (5 bases). The V end was cut by 1 base, the J end by 6 bases, with 11 bases between. Germline values: CDR1 SGHAT, CDR2 FQNNGV. The CDR3 contains 14 residues.

The chain combines TRBV27 with TRBJ1-2, with 8 bases matching TRBD1. Germline values: CDR1 MNHEY, CDR2 SMNVEV (reference sequence). The CDR3 covers 14 residues. V lost 6 bases, J lost 0 bases, and 3 bases stayed unmatched. The CDR3 DNA reads as TGTGCCAGCAGAACACAGGGGGCTAACTATGGCTACACCTTC. Translation: CASRTQGANYGYTF.

This chain uses TRBV19 with TRBJ2-2, with TRBD2 as a possible D gene (5 bases). CDR1 and CDR2 from the germline V gene are LNHDA and SQIVND (reference sequence). The CDR3 extends over 13 amino acids. V lost 8 bases and J lost 1, with 8 bases in between. The CDR3 sequence: CASFGENTGELFF. In DNA, the CDR3 is TGTGCCAGTTTCGGGGAGAACACCGGGGAGCTGTTTTTT.

The chain is built from TRBV7-2 and TRBJ2-3, with 12 bases matching TRBD2. V lost 6 bases, J lost 2 bases, and 9 bases stayed unmatched. The CDR3 is 17 amino acids. Germline V gives CDR1 SGHTA, CDR2 FQGNSA. The CDR3 is CASSPVASGGVTDTQYF. For the CDR3, the DNA is TGTGCCAGCAGTCCTGTCGCTAGCGGGGGGGTCACAGATACGCAGTATTTT.

This sequence joins TRBV2 and TRBJ1-1; D might be TRBD1 (6 bases). V was shortened by 10 bases and J by 0 bases, with 12 bases between the two germline ends. Germline V gene sequence: CDR1 SNHLY, CDR2 FYNNEI. The CDR3 is 13 residues long. CDR3 sequence (DNA): TGTGCCACGGGGACACAAGTGAACACTGAAGCTTTCTTT. This sequence encodes CATGTQVNTEAFF.

The chain couples TRBV5-1 to TRBJ1-6, with TRBD1 matching over 7 bases. The V gene end was trimmed by 4 bases and the J gene end by 0 bases; junction bases not matched to a gene: 4. CDR3 length equals 16 residues. CDR1 is SGHRS and CDR2 is YFSETQ in the germline V gene. For the CDR3, the DNA is TGCGCCAGCAGCAGAGGGGACAGCTCCTATAATTCACCCCTCCACTTT. This gives the protein CASSRGDSSYNSPLHF. The full variable domain, its missing parts supplied by reference TRBV5-1 and TRBJ1-6, is KAGVTQTPRYLIKTRGQQVTLSCSPISGHRSVSWYQQTPGQGLQFLFEYFSETQRNKGNFPGRFSGRQFSNSRSEMNVSTLELGDSALYLCASSRGDSSYNSPLHFGNGTRLTVT.

This rearrangement joins TRBV9 to TRBJ1-3; D is possibly TRBD1 (5 bases). The CDR3 runs 15 residues. Germline values: CDR1 SGDLS, CDR2 YYNGEE. V gave up 3 bases and J gave up 0 bases, with 10 bases separating them. In nucleotides, the CDR3 is TGTGCCAGCAGCGATGGGACTCTCTCTGGAAACACCATATATTTT. Amino acid sequence: CASSDGTLSGNTIYF.

The chain combines TRBV21-1 with TRBJ1-5. TRBV21-1 is assigned pseudogene status. This CDR3 has 19 amino acids. Here the CDR3 reads CASSKAVARRTYSNQPQHF. The CDR3 DNA reads as TGTGCCAGCAGCAAAGCAGTGGCCAGGAGGACCTATAGCAATCAGCCCCAGCATTTT.

This clone has more than one count but fewer than ten. The V and J genes are TRBV7-2 and TRBJ1-6; D is unclear. Germline assignment: CDR1 SGHTA and CDR2 FQGNSA. The V end was cut by 4 bases, the J end by 7 bases, with 14 bases between. This CDR3 spans 15 amino acids. CDR3 sequence reads: CASSSGFPLNSPLHF. In nucleotides, the CDR3 is TGTGCCAGCAGCTCGGGATTTCCGCTGAATTCACCCCTCCACTTT.

The CDR3 spells CASSQGDREDNEQFF. The CDR3 DNA follows: TGTGCCAGCAGCCAAGGGGACAGGGAAGACAATGAGCAGTTCTTC. The chain links TRBV11-1 to TRBJ2-1, with TRBD1 identical over 9 bases. Germline CDR1 reads SGHAT; CDR2 reads FQDESV (reference sequence). With 5 bases clipped from V and 5 bases from J, the junction kept 7 bases outside the gene matches. This CDR3 has 15 amino acids.

The sample holds one count of this clone. The chain links TRBV3-1 (or the pseudogene TRBV3-2) to TRBJ2-1, with TRBD1 matching 8 bases. CDR1 is LGHDT, CDR2 YNNKEL, per germline (reference sequence). With 3 bases clipped from V and 8 bases from J, the junction kept 6 bases outside the gene matches. The CDR3 sequence is 14 residues long. DNA of the CDR3: TGTGCCAGCAGCCAGGATACAGGGGGTGATGAGCAGTTCTTC. It is translated as CASSQDTGGDEQFF.

The gene calls are TRBV7-8 and TRBJ2-6, with 10 bases identical to TRBD1. Germline V lookup: CDR1 SGHVS, CDR2 FQNEAQ. With 5 bases clipped from V and 4 bases from J, the junction kept 8 bases outside the gene matches. The CDR3 length is 17 residues. CDR3 protein: CASSGRQGARGANVLTF. The CDR3 DNA is TGTGCCAGCAGCGGGAGACAGGGGGCGAGGGGGGCCAACGTCCTGACTTTC.

The chain links TRBV5-4 to TRBJ2-7; D unclear. The germline V gene has CDR1 SGHNT and CDR2 YYREEE (reference sequence). V gave up 0 bases and J gave up 6 bases, with 13 bases separating them. This CDR3 has 14 residues. CDR3 region: CASSLGQERTEQYF. The CDR3 DNA sequence: TGTGCCAGCAGCTTGGGGCAGGAAAGAACCGAGCAGTACTTC. Together with reference TRBV5-4 and TRBJ2-7, the CDR3 gives the full variable domain: ETGVTQSPTHLIKTRGQQVTLRCSSQSGHNTVSWYQQALGQGPQFIFQYYREEENGRGNFPPRFSGLQFPNYSSELNVNALELDDSALYLCASSLGQERTEQYFGPGTRLTVT.

A few counts support this clone. The chain couples TRBV9 to TRBJ1-1; D is uncertain. CDR1 and CDR2 from the germline V gene are SGDLS and YYNGEE. The CDR3 covers 14 residues. V lost 0 bases, J lost 4 bases, and 10 bases lay in between. The CDR3 sequence is CASSVGAGFTEAFF. The CDR3 nucleotides read TGTGCCAGCAGCGTAGGAGCCGGGTTCACTGAAGCTTTCTTT.

The gene calls are TRBV27 and TRBJ2-3, with 16 bases aligning to TRBD2. J lost 8 bases, V lost 4 bases, and 15 bases had no gene match. Germline V gene lookup returns CDR1 MNHEY and CDR2 SMNVEV (reference sequence). The CDR3 is made up of 19 amino acids. This chain's CDR3 is CASSSPGLAGGPLGGTQYF. The CDR3 bases are TGTGCCAGCAGTTCTCCGGGACTAGCGGGGGGGCCACTGGGTGGTACGCAGTATTTT.

This clone was seen only once. The gene calls are TRBV25-1 and TRBJ2-2; 9 nucleotides match TRBD1. The germline V gene has CDR1 MGHDK and CDR2 SYGVNS. The CDR3 contains 16 residues. Trimming took 6 bases from V and 1 from J; bases not matched to a gene: 6. This CDR3 reads CASRTPGQGNTGELFF. The DNA for the CDR3 is TGTGCCAGCAGAACACCGGGACAGGGGAACACCGGGGAGCTGTTTTTT.

The chain carries TRBV19 and TRBJ2-1; weak D call: TRBD1 (5 bases). The CDR3 sequence is 14 residues long. CDR1 and CDR2 (germline): LNHDA, SQIVND (reference sequence). V gave up 3 bases and J gave up 4 bases, with 10 bases separating them. The CDR3 protein is CASSMSAGYNEQFF. The CDR3 coding sequence is TGTGCCAGTAGTATGAGCGCAGGGTACAATGAGCAGTTCTTC.

The chain uses TRBV12-5 and TRBJ2-5, with a possible D match to TRBD2 (5 bases). The V gene's germline CDR1 is LGHNT and CDR2 FRNRAP. The CDR3 has 16 amino acids. V was pared by 2 bases and J by 2 bases, with 15 bases between. CDR3 nucleotide sequence: TGTGCTAGTGGTTTGTCGGGGTGGCACCAGCAAGAGACCCAGTACTTC. Residues: CASGLSGWHQQETQYF.